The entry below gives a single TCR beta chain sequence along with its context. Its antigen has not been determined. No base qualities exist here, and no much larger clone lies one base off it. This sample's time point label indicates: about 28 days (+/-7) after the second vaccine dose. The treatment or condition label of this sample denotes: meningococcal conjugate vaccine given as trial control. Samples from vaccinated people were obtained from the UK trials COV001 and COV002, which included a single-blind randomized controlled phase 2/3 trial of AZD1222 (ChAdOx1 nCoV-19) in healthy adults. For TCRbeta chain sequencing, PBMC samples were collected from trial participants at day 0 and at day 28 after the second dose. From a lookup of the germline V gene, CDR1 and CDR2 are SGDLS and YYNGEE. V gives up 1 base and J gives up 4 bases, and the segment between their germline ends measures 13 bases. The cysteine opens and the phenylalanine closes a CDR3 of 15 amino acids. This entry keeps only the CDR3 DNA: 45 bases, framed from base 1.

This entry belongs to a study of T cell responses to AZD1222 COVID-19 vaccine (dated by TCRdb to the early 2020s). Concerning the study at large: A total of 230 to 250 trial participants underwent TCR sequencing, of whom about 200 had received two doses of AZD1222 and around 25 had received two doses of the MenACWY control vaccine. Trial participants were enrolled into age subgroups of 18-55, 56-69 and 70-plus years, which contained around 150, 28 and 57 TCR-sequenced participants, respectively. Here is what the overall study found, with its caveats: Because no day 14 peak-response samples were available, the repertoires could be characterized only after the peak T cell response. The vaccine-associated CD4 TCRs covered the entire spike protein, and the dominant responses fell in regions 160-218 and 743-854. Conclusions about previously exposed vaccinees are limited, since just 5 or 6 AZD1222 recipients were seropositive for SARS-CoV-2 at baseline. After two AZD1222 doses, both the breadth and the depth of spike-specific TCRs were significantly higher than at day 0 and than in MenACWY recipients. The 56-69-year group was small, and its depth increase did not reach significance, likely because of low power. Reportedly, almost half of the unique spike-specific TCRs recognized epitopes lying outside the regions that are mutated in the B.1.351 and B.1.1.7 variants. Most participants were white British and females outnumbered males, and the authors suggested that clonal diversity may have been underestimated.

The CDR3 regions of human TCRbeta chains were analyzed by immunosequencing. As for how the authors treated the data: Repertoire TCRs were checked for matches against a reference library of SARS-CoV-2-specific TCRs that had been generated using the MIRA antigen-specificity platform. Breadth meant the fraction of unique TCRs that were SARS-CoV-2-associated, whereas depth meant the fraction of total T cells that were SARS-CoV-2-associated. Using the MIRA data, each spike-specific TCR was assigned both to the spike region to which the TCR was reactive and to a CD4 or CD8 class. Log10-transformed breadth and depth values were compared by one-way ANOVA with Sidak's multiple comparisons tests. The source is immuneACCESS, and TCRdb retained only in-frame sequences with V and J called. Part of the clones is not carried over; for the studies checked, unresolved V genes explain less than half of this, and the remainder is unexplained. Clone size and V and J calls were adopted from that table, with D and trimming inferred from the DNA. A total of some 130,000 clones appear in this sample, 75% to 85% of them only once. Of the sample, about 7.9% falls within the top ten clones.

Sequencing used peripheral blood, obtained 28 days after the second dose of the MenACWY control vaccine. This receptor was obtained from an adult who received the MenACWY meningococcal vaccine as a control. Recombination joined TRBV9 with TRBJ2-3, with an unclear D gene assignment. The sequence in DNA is TGTGCCAGCAGCGTATGGAAGGGAAGCCCAGATACGCAGTATTTT. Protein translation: CASSVWKGSPDTQYF.